This T cell receptor (beta chain) comes out of a study of cytomegalovirus exposure and HLA in healthy donors. Primers included in the PCR were 60 Vbeta and 13 Jbeta primers. Here immunoSEQ multiplex PCR was the method, and the copy in TCRdb shows in-frame clones only, minus some. The sample holds over 150,000 clones, around 81% seen once. Study-wide findings and caveats: Earlier analysis found most TCR beta V segments productive about 90% or about 30% of the time. There were reportedly fewer N-insertions in an Asian-associated ancestry cluster than the approximately 670-donor mean, in a later analysis. In a later analysis, most CMV-associated TCR beta chains appeared HLA-restricted.

Donors sampled were nominally healthy, though unrecorded immune exposures were likely. Germline CDR1 and CDR2: SEHNR and FQNEAQ (reference sequence). Trimming at V came to 5 bases and at J to 8 bases, leaving 7 bases not matched to a gene. CDR3 length: 14 residues. Points on this clone: Its cognate antigen is unknown.

This TCR was sampled from a woman aged 25 to 39 in good health and CMV-seronegative. Sample: PBMCs. The chain is built from TRBV7-9 and TRBJ1-2, with 11 bases aligning to TRBD1. This CDR3 reads CASSTRTGGGGYTF. For the CDR3, the DNA is TGTGCCAGCAGCACCCGGACAGGGGGCGGGGGCTACACCTTC.